The sequence of this T cell receptor (beta chain) was determined in a study of regulatory T cells in long-lasting Graves disease. Study-wide findings and caveats: Between persistent patients, more than 2,500 public clonotypes were shared, exceeding the 800 to 1,000 shared between new patients.

This clonotype was observed a few times. As yet, its antigen is unknown. The authors built TCR beta libraries using iRepertoire HTBI primers and Arm-PCR of CDR3 regions. Via MiXCR, TCRdb re-called the multiplex PCR reads, giving one row per CDR3 protein. This sample yields about 470,000 distinct CDR3 sequences, of which under 15% are seen a single time; approximately 15% belongs to the top ten. This CDR3 contains 14 residues. Germline V gene sequence: CDR1 SGDLS, CDR2 YYNGEE. V was pared by 1 base and J by 0 bases, with 4 bases between. Indicated time point: newly diagnosed GD, antithyroid drugs for less than 3 months. From RNA extracted from PBMCs, the TCR library was made. Graves' disease diagnosis relied on American Thyroid Association guidelines. The sample was also reused in another study, on T cells in Graves' hyperthyroidism and ophthalmopathy. That work adds: The TCR CDR3 first-round RT-PCR relied on the HTBI primer set. With a median lead of around 6.7 months before onset, the model predicted ophthalmopathy.

The specimen was peripheral blood mononuclear cells (PBMCs), collected at new diagnosis, from a patient treated with antithyroid drugs. This clonotype was sampled from a woman in her 30s with Graves disease. The chain links TRBV9 to TRBJ2-2; D call uncertain. CDR3 amino acids: CASSVFANTGELFF. The CDR3 region has the DNA TGTGCCAGCAGCGTATTCGCGAACACCGGGGAGCTGTTTTTT.